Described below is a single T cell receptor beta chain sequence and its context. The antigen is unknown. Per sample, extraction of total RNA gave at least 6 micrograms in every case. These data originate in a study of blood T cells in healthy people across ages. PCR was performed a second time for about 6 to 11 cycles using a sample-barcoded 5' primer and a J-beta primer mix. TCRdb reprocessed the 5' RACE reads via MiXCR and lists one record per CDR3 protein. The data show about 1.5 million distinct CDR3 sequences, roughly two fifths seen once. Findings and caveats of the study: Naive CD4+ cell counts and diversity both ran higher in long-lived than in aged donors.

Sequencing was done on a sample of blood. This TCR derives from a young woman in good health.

The CDR3 loop is CSARDWGQGVQPQHF. As DNA, the CDR3 is TGCAGTGCTAGAGATTGGGGACAGGGGGTACAGCCCCAGCATTTT. This chain joins TRBV20-1 and TRBJ1-5; 11 nucleotides line up with TRBD1. V trimming: 0 bases; J trimming: 7 bases; junction bases outside the gene matches: 5. The CDR3 is 15 amino acids. Germline values: CDR1 DFQATT, CDR2 SNEGSKA (reference sequence).